The 15 T cell receptor beta chains below come from one sample, sequenced in a study of control samples from healthy donors and cancer patients. Clones were sequenced by immunoSEQ multiplex PCR, and TCRdb holds only the in-frame ones, with some missing. The data show about 40,000 clones, around nine tenths seen once. Sequenced material: blood. The receptors were gathered from a woman between 50 and 59 years old in good health.

The V and J genes are TRBV7-3 and TRBJ1-5, with D unresolved. V was pared by 8 bases and J by 3 bases, with 11 bases between. The CDR3 is 13 amino acids. Per germline, CDR1 SGHTA and CDR2 FQGTGA. The CDR3 sequence: CASAAGLNQPQHF. The CDR3 region has the DNA TGTGCCAGCGCCGCCGGGCTCAATCAGCCCCAGCATTTT. The variable domain in full, with the rest retrieved from reference TRBV7-3 and TRBJ1-5, is GAGVSQTPSNKVTEKGKYVELRCDPISGHTALYWYRQSLGQGPEFLIYFQGTGAADDSGLPNDRFFAVRPEGSVSTLKIQRTERGDSAVYLCASAAGLNQPQHFGDGTRLSIL.

The chain carries TRBV7-9 and TRBJ2-1; D is unclear. From germline, CDR1 is SEHNR and CDR2 FQNEAQ (reference sequence). The CDR3 covers 17 residues. V gave up 0 bases and J gave up 0 bases, with 12 bases separating them. In DNA, the CDR3 is TGTGCCAGCAGCTTAGCGAGCCTATCAAGCTCCTACAATGAGCAGTTCTTC. Translation gives CASSLASLSSSYNEQFF. The whole variable domain, remainder taken from reference TRBV7-9 and TRBJ2-1, is DTGVSQNPRHKITKRGQNVTFRCDPISEHNRLYWYRQTLGQGPEFLTYFQNEAQLEKSRLLSDRFSAERPKGSFSTLEIQRTEQGDSAMYLCASSLASLSSSYNEQFFGPGTRLTVL.

CDR3 in amino acids: CAWSVLPLTGYTNTEAFF. CDR3 nucleotide sequence: TGTGCCTGGAGTGTACTGCCTCTCACGGGATACACGAACACTGAAGCTTTCTTT. This chain uses TRBV30 with TRBJ1-1; D not resolved. CDR1 and CDR2 from the germline V gene are GTSNPN and SVGIG (reference sequence). V was shortened by 0 bases and J by 1 base, with 21 bases between the two germline ends. The CDR3 is 18 residues long.

This clone is a singleton in its sample. The chain joins TRBV7-9 to TRBJ1-1; D unresolved. The CDR3 runs 14 residues. Germline assignment: CDR1 SEHNR and CDR2 FQNEAQ (reference sequence). Trimming left V 8 bases short and J 2 bases short, with 15 bases between. CDR3 coding DNA: TGTGCCAGCTACCCCGGGCAGAGTAACACTGAAGCTTTCTTT. It is translated as CASYPGQSNTEAFF.

This sequence joins TRBV7-2 and TRBJ2-3; unclear D gene. This CDR3 is built from 13 residues. V lost 1 base, J lost 4 bases, and 6 bases lay in between. Germline V gives CDR1 SGHTA, CDR2 FQGNSA. CDR3 residues: CASSLVVSDTQYF. The DNA of the CDR3 is TGTGCCAGCAGCTTAGTCGTGTCAGATACGCAGTATTTT.

The chain joins TRBV6-2 or TRBV6-3 to TRBJ2-2, with D perhaps TRBD1 (5 bases). V lost 3 bases and J lost 6, with 17 bases in between. The CDR3 runs to 16 residues. Germline V gives CDR1 MNHEY, CDR2 SVGEGT. Here the CDR3 reads CASSYFNKGIAGELFF. In DNA, the CDR3 is TGTGCCAGCAGTTATTTTAATAAGGGGATAGCCGGGGAGCTGTTTTTT.

This chain links TRBV10-3 with TRBJ1-1, with TRBD1 matching over 8 bases. The germline gives CDR1 ENHRY, CDR2 SYGVKD. The trim removed 3 bases at V and 5 bases at J, leaving 5 bases unmatched. The CDR3 is 14 amino acids. CDR3 protein: CAISDRGRETEAFF. The CDR3 nucleotides read TGTGCCATCAGTGACAGGGGGCGAGAAACTGAAGCTTTCTTT.

The chain recombines TRBV6-2 or TRBV6-3 with TRBJ1-4; D remains unclear. Germline values: CDR1 MNHEY, CDR2 SVGEGT. Trimming removed 6 bases at V and 7 bases at J, with 18 bases between. The CDR3 loop spans 15 amino acids. The CDR3 sequence is CASSPQWPVGEKLFF. The CDR3 bases are TGTGCCAGCAGCCCCCAATGGCCGGTGGGTGAAAAACTGTTTTTT.

The chain combines TRBV5-5 with TRBJ1-2, with TRBD1 identical over 9 bases. This CDR3 spans 16 amino acids. The trim removed 4 bases at V and 8 bases at J, leaving 15 bases unmatched. The V gene's germline CDR1 is SGHKS and CDR2 YYEKEE (reference sequence). CDR3 in amino acids: CASSPGTGTFGEGYTF. The DNA of the CDR3 is TGTGCCAGCAGCCCCGGGACAGGGACCTTTGGGGAGGGCTACACCTTC.

The V call is TRBV27, the J call TRBJ1-1; no clear D. V lost 0 bases and J 2 bases, leaving 10 bases between the germline ends. This CDR3 region has 15 residues. Germline-derived CDR1 and CDR2 are MNHEY and SMNVEV (reference sequence). CDR3 protein: CASSLSFKGNTEAFF. CDR3 DNA sequence: TGTGCCAGCAGTTTATCGTTCAAGGGAAACACTGAAGCTTTCTTT.

The rearrangement joins TRBV5-5 to TRBJ2-7; D is uncertain. Trimming shortened V by 3 bases and J by 6 bases, and 7 bases separated the two germline ends. Germline V CDR1 and CDR2: SGHKS, YYEKEE (reference sequence). The CDR3 contains 11 residues. For the CDR3, the DNA is TGTGCCAGCAGCTATCTCTCCGAGCAGTACTTC. Translation gives CASSYLSEQYF.

V usage is TRBV7-2 and J usage is TRBJ1-5; D possibly corresponds to TRBD1 (5 bases). V was trimmed by 4 bases and J by 1 base, leaving 5 bases between them. CDR1 is SGHTA and CDR2 is FQGNSA in the germline V gene. The CDR3 covers 13 residues. The CDR3 here is CASSWGSNQPQHF. In DNA form, the CDR3 reads TGTGCCAGCAGCTGGGGGAGCAATCAGCCCCAGCATTTT.

The chain uses TRBV5-8 and TRBJ1-1, with D perhaps TRBD1 (5 bases). This CDR3 contains 15 residues. V gave up 4 bases and J gave up 1 base, with 14 bases separating them. From germline, CDR1 is SGHTS and CDR2 YDEGEE. The CDR3 loop is CASSPGKRANTEAFF. CDR3 DNA sequence: TGTGCCAGCAGCCCAGGGAAGCGGGCGAACACTGAAGCTTTCTTT.

The rearrangement joins TRBV7-2 to TRBJ1-6, with TRBD1 matching over 8 bases. The CDR3 contains 14 residues. The V and J ends lost 5 bases and 7 bases, in that order; junction bases with no gene match: 4. Germline V gives CDR1 SGHTA, CDR2 FQGNSA. CDR3 sequence (DNA): TGTGCCAGCAGCGTGGGACAGGACAATTCACCCCTCCACTTT. This codes for CASSVGQDNSPLHF.

V and J are TRBV7-9 and TRBJ2-5; perhaps TRBD1 as D (6 bases). From germline, CDR1 is SEHNR and CDR2 FQNEAQ (reference sequence). There are 14 residues in the CDR3. Trimming removed 4 bases from V and 2 bases from J, with 11 bases in between. Written as DNA, the CDR3 is TGTGCCAGCAGCTACACAGGGAAACAAGAGACCCAGTACTTC. As protein: CASSYTGKQETQYF.